The subject of this entry is one T cell receptor (beta chain). Clones were sequenced by immunoSEQ multiplex PCR, and TCRdb holds only the in-frame ones, with some missing. The sample consists of about 4,200 clones, 84% of them appearing once. The CDR3 spans 16 residues. In germline, CDR1 is MNHEY, CDR2 SMNVEV (reference sequence). This sample stems from a study of blood T cell dynamics during melanoma immunotherapy. Indicated time point: pre-treatment baseline. Sequenced material: blood, taken from a patient treated with checkpoint blockade. The receptor was derived from a human donor with melanoma. The chain combines TRBV27 with TRBJ2-5, with D perhaps given as TRBD1 or TRBD2 (5 bases each). The DNA matches TRBJ2-7 better at its end, which makes the J call doubtful. CDR3 DNA sequence: TGTGCCAGCAGACTTCCCCTCGGGACGGATTCCTACGAGCAGTACTTC. This encodes CASRLPLGTDSYEQYF.